The entry that follows covers one TCR beta chain sequence. Its target is unknown. Sequencing was performed with immunoSEQ multiplex PCR; in TCRdb, only in-frame clones are kept and a portion is missing. The table shows tens of thousands of clones, with 75% to 85% occurring only once. The source of the sample is a study of OX40 agonist ivuxolimab in advanced cancers. On the study more broadly: A partial response was reached by three patients: one with hepatocellular carcinoma and two with cutaneous melanoma.

Study conclusions and caveats: There were, on average, more expanded clones in CD8+ T cells than in CD4+. What antigens the expanded peripheral T cells recognized was never established. At 0.1 to 3.0 mg/kg, CD4+ and CD8+ blood T cells expanded clonally by week 6.

V was trimmed by 1 base and J by 9 bases, leaving 18 bases between them. The CDR3 consists of 15 residues. Germline V CDR1 and CDR2: LGHNA, YNFKEQ. This receptor was taken from an adult with an advanced solid tumor such as melanoma, head and neck, liver or kidney cancer. Sequences were derived from CD4+ or CD8+ T cells sorted from blood, sampled in a trial of the OX40 agonist ivuxolimab. V usage is TRBV4-2 and J usage is TRBJ1-2; D might be TRBD1 (6 bases). The CDR3 loop reads CASSQVPTGRDSYTF. CDR3 bases: TGTGCCAGCAGCCAAGTCCCCACGGGCCGGGACAGCTACACCTTC.